This paragraph covers one T cell receptor beta chain sequence. Here immunoSEQ multiplex PCR was the method, and the copy in TCRdb shows in-frame clones only, minus some. The table shows roughly 30,000 clones, with 85% to 90% occurring only once. The CDR3 is 16 residues long. CDR1 and CDR2 from the germline V gene are PRHDT and FYEKMQ (reference sequence). Trimming left V 3 bases short and J 3 bases short, with 14 bases between. This record belongs to a study of STAT5B mutations in CD4+ large granular lymphocyte leukemia. V gene TRBV13 combines with J gene TRBJ1-4; D unresolved. Sequencing was done on a sample of CD4+ T cells from blood buffy coats. The clonotype comes from a human donor in good health. CDR3 in DNA: TGTGCCAGCAGCTTCCATAGGGTGCAGTCTAATGAAAAACTGTTTTTT. Its protein product is CASSFHRVQSNEKLFF.